This T cell receptor beta chain is drawn from a study of T-cell memory formation after mild COVID-19. Broader study findings: Clones shrinking between day 15 and 85 showed a balanced CD4/CD8 split, and those that grew later tilted toward CD4+. Contracting CD8+ clones were enriched in EMRA, CD4+ mainly in CM and EM.

About this clonotype: Its antigen remains unknown.

The 5'RACE method, run with constant-segment primers, produced TCR alpha and TCR beta cDNA libraries (carrying sample barcodes and UMIs). A single record per CDR3 protein comes from TCRdb applying MiXCR to the 5' RACE reads. The sample lists 400,000 to 500,000 distinct CDR3 sequences, around 19% seen once, with about 8.1% in the top ten. This CDR3 is built from 14 residues. Germline V CDR1 and CDR2: SGHAT, FQNNGV. Trimming removed 3 bases at V and 2 bases at J, with 10 bases between. The clonotype comes from an adult woman who had mild COVID-19 (a few samples of this study predate the infection). Cell type and time point are not known. The chain employs TRBV11-2 and TRBJ1-1; maybe TRBD1 (6 bases). The sequenced sample was PBMCs or a T cell subset sorted from them (not recorded which). The CDR3 DNA reads TGTGCCAGCAGCTTTGGGGGGGCTAACACTGAAGCTTTCTTT. It translates to CASSFGGANTEAFF.